The next 12 T cell receptor beta chains were all read from a single sample in a study of identical twins. TCRdb re-called the 5' RACE reads through MiXCR, storing one row per CDR3 protein. The data show more than 200,000 distinct CDR3 sequences, roughly 10% seen once. Specimen: memory (CD45RO+) T cells sorted from blood. These receptors were obtained from a woman aged 18 to 35 in good health.

The chain couples TRBV20-1 to TRBJ2-2; D remains ambiguous. The CDR3 contains 12 residues. Germline CDR1 and CDR2: DFQATT and SNEGSKA (reference sequence). V lost 4 bases and J 6 bases, leaving 9 bases between the germline ends. CDR3 in amino acids: CSAMPPAGELFF. In DNA, the CDR3 is TGCAGTGCTATGCCTCCAGCCGGGGAGCTGTTTTTT.

The V call is TRBV20-1, the J call TRBJ2-1, with 16 bases lining up with TRBD2. This CDR3 is 15 amino acids long. V shed 7 bases, J shed 9 bases, and the junction held 9 bases outside the gene matches. CDR1 and CDR2 from the germline V gene are DFQATT and SNEGSKA (reference sequence). This CDR3 is CSGTGTSGRAGEQFF. CDR3 bases: TGCAGTGGGACCGGGACTAGCGGGAGGGCCGGTGAGCAGTTCTTC.

The rearrangement links TRBV5-1 to TRBJ1-1; 8 bases line up with TRBD1. Germline CDR1 SGHRS, CDR2 YFSETQ. J was trimmed by 5 bases and V by 5 bases; bases with no gene match: 11. CDR3 length: 15 residues. CDR3 in DNA: TGCGCCAGCAGTAAAGCGGTTGACAGGGGTACTGAAGCTTTCTTT. Amino acid sequence: CASSKAVDRGTEAFF.

The chain recombines TRBV21-1 with TRBJ2-3; TRBD2, as called in the table, went unchecked against the DNA. TRBV21-1 is flagged as a pseudogene. The CDR3 length is 17 residues. CDR3 nucleotide sequence: TGTGCCAGCAGCAAAGCCGTCTGGCGGGGCAGCACAGATACGCAGTATTTT. Encoded protein: CASSKAVWRGSTDTQYF.

This clonotype was seen repeatedly, ten times or more. This sequence joins TRBV11-2 and TRBJ2-7, with D perhaps TRBD1 (5 bases). The CDR3 extends over 14 amino acids. Germline lookup yields CDR1 SGHAT and CDR2 FQNNGV. Trimming took off 5 bases at V and 5 bases at J, with 16 bases between the two ends. The chain's CDR3 is CASSPRGRAHEQYF. The CDR3 DNA reads TGTGCCAGCAGCCCTCGAGGCAGGGCCCACGAGCAGTACTTC.

The chain links TRBV20-1 to TRBJ2-3, with TRBD2 matching 13 bases. CDR3 length equals 18 residues. Germline trimming cut 0 bases from V and 2 bases from J; bases unmatched to any gene: 8. Germline CDR1 reads DFQATT; CDR2 reads SNEGSKA (reference sequence). The CDR3 spells CSARELRTSGGLTDTQYF. The CDR3 nucleotides are TGCAGTGCTAGAGAACTAAGGACTAGCGGGGGCCTCACAGATACGCAGTATTTT.

The gene calls are TRBV16 and TRBJ1-1; D not resolved. V was clipped by 0 bases and J by 1 base, with 6 bases between them. The V gene's germline CDR1 is KGHSY and CDR2 FQNENV. The CDR3 sequence is 14 residues long. The CDR3 is CASSQSGENTEAFF. The CDR3 DNA follows: TGTGCCAGCAGCCAATCTGGGGAGAACACTGAAGCTTTCTTT.

This clonotype has more than one count but fewer than ten. The CDR3 coding sequence is TGCAGCGTTGAATACCCGGTAGGGGCGGGAGGCAGAGTTGGTAAAGAGACCCAGTACTTC. It is translated as CSVEYPVGAGGRVGKETQYF. V and J are TRBV29-1 and TRBJ2-5; 8 bases match TRBD2. Germline loops: CDR1 SQVTM, CDR2 ANQGSEA. Germline trimming cut 2 bases from V and 3 bases from J; bases unmatched to any gene: 23. This CDR3 is 20 amino acids long.

This clonotype was seen a few times. The chain employs TRBV29-1 and TRBJ1-1, with D perhaps matching TRBD1 (5 bases). This CDR3 is 11 amino acids long. From germline, CDR1 is SQVTM and CDR2 ANQGSEA. V was shortened by 7 bases and J by 1 base, with 7 bases between the two germline ends. The CDR3 spells CSGQRNTEAFF. CDR3 DNA: TGCAGCGGACAGAGGAACACTGAAGCTTTCTTT. Looking up the rest from reference TRBV29-1 and TRBJ1-1 gives the full variable domain: SAVISQKPSRDICQRGTSLTIQCQVDSQVTMMFWYRQQPGQSLTLIATANQGSEATYESGFVIDKFPISRPNLTFSTLTVSNMSPEDSSIYLCSGQRNTEAFFGQGTRLTVV.

In its sample, this clonotype was seen many times. The chain links TRBV6-1 to TRBJ1-4, with D unresolved. CDR3 size: 14 residues. V was clipped by 9 bases and J by 7 bases, with 18 bases between them. Germline V gene lookup returns CDR1 MNHNS and CDR2 SASEGT. CDR3 bases: TGTGCCAGTATGACTGGGTCTGAGGCTGAAAAACTGTTTTTT. It specifies CASMTGSEAEKLFF.

This chain joins TRBV3-1 and TRBJ2-3, with D possibly matching TRBD2 (6 bases). Trimming took off 4 bases at V and 10 bases at J, with 12 bases between the two ends. Germline assignment: CDR1 LGHDT and CDR2 YNNKEL (reference sequence). The CDR3 consists of 12 residues. This CDR3 is CASSRETRAQYF. As DNA, the CDR3 is TGTGCCAGCAGCCGAGAGACTAGAGCGCAGTATTTT.

At least ten counts were recorded for this clonotype. The chain combines TRBV5-1 with TRBJ2-1; D not resolved. The CDR3 is 15 residues long. Per germline, CDR1 SGHRS and CDR2 YFSETQ. Trimming stripped 0 bases from V and 1 base from J, with 8 bases between. The CDR3 DNA follows: TGCGCCAGCAGCTTGGGTCTGACTTCCTACAATGAGCAGTTCTTC. It is translated as CASSLGLTSYNEQFF.